This T cell receptor beta chain was retrieved from a study of T cells after yellow fever vaccination. Each CDR3 protein gets one entry after TCRdb re-called the 5' RACE reads with MiXCR. Here the sample spans fewer than 150,000 distinct CDR3 sequences, 6.5% to 8.5% being singletons. With 7 bases clipped from V and 7 bases from J, the junction kept 8 bases outside the gene matches. The CDR3 contains 13 residues. Germline V CDR1 and CDR2: LGHNA, YSLEER. This clonotype originated in a man between 25 and 39 years old who received the YFV17D yellow fever vaccine. The specimen comprised CD4+ T cells sorted from PBMCs, sampled 5 days after the yellow fever booster vaccination. This chain uses TRBV4-3 with TRBJ1-2; TRBD1 agrees at 8 bases. As DNA, the CDR3 is TGCGCCAGCAAAAACCAGGGGGCTGCTGGCTACACCTTC. Translated: CASKNQGAAGYTF.